There are many counts of the clone carrying this TCR beta chain. TCRdb independently ran MiXCR on the 5' RACE reads; one entry per CDR3 protein. The sample has 100,000 to 150,000 distinct CDR3 sequences, more than 6% seen once; the top ten hold roughly 2.6%. This sample stems from a study of T cells after yellow fever vaccination. V shed 5 bases and J shed 8 bases, with 19 bases lying between them. Germline V gene sequence: CDR1 SGHTA, CDR2 FQGNSA. This CDR3 is built from 15 residues. This specimen was CD4+ T cells sorted from PBMCs, taken around 10 days after the first yellow fever vaccination. This TCR derives from a man aged 18 to 29 who received the YFV17D yellow fever vaccine. The chain links TRBV7-2 to TRBJ2-1, with D possibly TRBD2 on 7 matching bases. DNA for the CDR3: TGTGCCAGCAGCCCGGGTGGGGGGGGGCGATATGAGCAGTTCTTC. This codes for CASSPGGGGRYEQFF.